The 15 T cell receptor beta chains reported below all come from one sample, sequenced in a study of shared clonotypes between healthy human individuals. Here immunoSEQ multiplex PCR was the method, and the copy in TCRdb shows in-frame clones only, minus some. The table includes about 1.9 million clones, over 85% detected once. Naive CD8 cells, CD45RO-negative and positively selected for CCR7, excluded terminally differentiated effector memory CD45RA+ cells. The sequenced material came from naive CD8+ T cells from PBMCs. These receptors were collected from a man aged 18 to 35 in good health. Some clones in this sample may be carry-over from other donors' samples.

This chain uses TRBV6-5 with TRBJ2-7; D is perhaps TRBD1 (6 bases). This CDR3 has 13 amino acids. V was trimmed by 0 bases and J by 11 bases, leaving 14 bases between them. Germline V gene data show CDR1 as MNHEY and CDR2 as SVGAGI. The CDR3 protein is CASSYSKDSAEYF. The CDR3 bases are TGTGCCAGCAGTTACTCGAAGGACAGCGCAGAGTACTTC.

The V call is TRBV7-6, the J call TRBJ2-7, with D tentatively TRBD1 or TRBD2 (5 bases each). V was shortened by 3 bases and J by 2 bases, with 14 bases between the two germline ends. The germline CDR1 and CDR2 sequences are SGHVS and FNYEAQ. This CDR3 contains 15 residues. The CDR3 sequence is CASSLGARGPYEQYF. CDR3 coding DNA: TGTGCCAGCAGCTTGGGTGCGAGGGGCCCCTACGAGCAGTACTTC.

The CDR3 sequence: CASSSDGLSPYEQYF. The CDR3 DNA sequence: TGTGCCAGCAGTTCGGACGGACTTTCCCCCTACGAGCAGTACTTC. The rearrangement uses TRBV27 and TRBJ2-7, with D tentatively TRBD2 (5 bases). Germline V lookup: CDR1 MNHEY, CDR2 SMNVEV (reference sequence). V was shortened by 4 bases and J by 2 bases, with 15 bases between the two germline ends. This CDR3 spans 15 amino acids.

This clone was picked up a small number of times. The chain uses TRBV28 and TRBJ1-4; tentative D call: TRBD1 (5 bases). Germline V gives CDR1 MDHEN, CDR2 SYDVKM. The length of the CDR3 is 12 residues. V lost 6 bases to trimming and J lost 12 bases, with 14 bases between them. CDR3 coding DNA: TGTGCCAGCAGCCCTGACGCCAGGGAACTGTTTTTT. Residues: CASSPDARELFF.

This chain joins TRBV28 and TRBJ2-1; 7 nucleotides align to TRBD2. CDR1 is MDHEN and CDR2 is SYDVKM in the germline V gene. The V segment lost 5 bases and the J segment 5 bases; nucleotides outside the gene matches: 15. This CDR3 has 17 amino acids. In DNA form, the CDR3 reads TGTGCCAGCAGTACGTTTCTCAGGGAGGGAGCCGACAATGAGCAGTTCTTC. Amino acid sequence: CASSTFLREGADNEQFF.

The J gene is TRBJ2-3, the V gene TRBV7-3, with D perhaps matching TRBD2 (5 bases). This CDR3 spans 14 amino acids. V was shortened by 5 bases and J by 2 bases, with 11 bases between the two germline ends. CDR1 is SGHTA and CDR2 is FQGTGA in the germline V gene. The CDR3: CASSSRTFTDTQYF. The CDR3, as DNA: TGTGCCAGCAGCAGCAGGACTTTCACAGATACGCAGTATTTT.

With respect to this clone: Other DNA sequences of this sample code for an identical CDR3. The gene calls are TRBV10-1 and TRBJ1-1; D is unresolved. Trimming removed 3 bases at V and 4 bases at J, with 6 bases between. CDR1 WNHNN and CDR2 SYGVQD come from the germline V gene (reference sequence). This CDR3 contains 12 residues. The CDR3 reads CASSEGRTEAFF. The CDR3, as DNA: TGCGCCAGCAGTGAAGGACGCACTGAAGCTTTCTTT.

As DNA, the CDR3 is TGTGCCAGCAGGCTAAGGGGTACTGAAGCTTTCTTT. Its protein is CASRLRGTEAFF. This rearrangement joins TRBV28 to TRBJ1-1, with D possibly being TRBD1 (5 bases). Trimming shortened V by 6 bases and J by 5 bases, and 10 bases separated the two germline ends. The CDR3 length is 12 residues. Germline CDR1 and CDR2: MDHEN and SYDVKM.

The V call is TRBV7-9, the J call TRBJ2-3, with 9 nucleotides matching TRBD1. The CDR3 length is 16 residues. Germline CDR1 and CDR2: SEHNR and FQNEAQ (reference sequence). V was clipped by 5 bases and J by 3 bases; unmatched bases: 9. The CDR3 is CASSATTGGGTDTQYF. The CDR3 DNA follows: TGTGCCAGCAGCGCCACGACAGGGGGAGGTACAGATACGCAGTATTTT.

This clone was seen just once. The chain links TRBV9 to TRBJ2-3; 15 bases are a match to TRBD2. Germline trimming cut 6 bases from V and 4 bases from J; bases unmatched to any gene: 9. Germline V CDR1 and CDR2: SGDLS, YYNGEE. This CDR3 contains 17 residues. In nucleotides, the CDR3 is TGTGCCAGCACGAGGACTAGCGGGAGGGCCGCAGCAGATACGCAGTATTTT. It encodes CASTRTSGRAAADTQYF.

The chain has TRBV29-1 and TRBJ1-4, with D perhaps TRBD1 (5 bases). Trimming pared 7 bases from V and 7 bases from J, leaving 13 bases between. The germline V gene has CDR1 SQVTM and CDR2 ANQGSEA. The CDR3 contains 12 residues. CDR3 sequence reads: CSGPDSCEKLFF. The CDR3 nucleotides read TGCAGCGGGCCCGACAGTTGTGAAAAACTGTTTTTT. Supplemented by reference TRBV29-1 and TRBJ1-4, the full variable domain reads SAVISQKPSRDICQRGTSLTIQCQVDSQVTMMFWYRQQPGQSLTLIATANQGSEATYESGFVIDKFPISRPNLTFSTLTVSNMSPEDSSIYLCSGPDSCEKLFFGSGTQLSVL.

CDR3 nucleotides: TGTGCCAGTCGAGACAATTATAGCAATCAGCCCCAGCATTTT. Amino acids: CASRDNYSNQPQHF. The chain joins TRBV19 to TRBJ1-5; D uncertain. Germline V lookup: CDR1 LNHDA, CDR2 SQIVND (reference sequence). Trimming cost V 8 bases and J 0 bases, with 11 bases left between them. The CDR3 is made up of 14 amino acids.

This clone came up a few times. The sample has other DNA sequences that encode this CDR3 too. The rearrangement uses TRBV7-9 and TRBJ2-7, with no clear D. With 4 bases removed from V and 3 bases from J, the gap between germline ends came to 4 bases. CDR3 length: 11 amino acids. Germline V gene lookup returns CDR1 SEHNR and CDR2 FQNEAQ (reference sequence). The DNA for the CDR3 is TGTGCCAGCAGCTATAACTACGAGCAGTACTTC. This gives the protein CASSYNYEQYF.

V gene TRBV28 combines with J gene TRBJ2-7, with TRBD1 identical over 7 bases. J gave up 0 bases and V 6 bases, and 11 bases lay outside the gene matches. CDR1 MDHEN and CDR2 SYDVKM come from the germline V gene. The CDR3 loop spans 16 amino acids. The CDR3 is CASSPGQAPSSYEQYF. The CDR3 DNA sequence: TGTGCCAGCAGCCCAGGACAGGCCCCGAGCTCCTACGAGCAGTACTTC.

The rearrangement uses TRBV18 and TRBJ1-2; D remains ambiguous. The germline V gene encodes CDR1 KGHSH and CDR2 LQKENI. The CDR3 contains 16 residues. V lost 8 bases, J lost 1 base, and 20 bases lay in between. The CDR3 DNA reads TGTGCCAGCCACGGGTACGTGGCAGGTTATAACTATGGCTACACCTTC. Protein sequence: CASHGYVAGYNYGYTF.